This entry is about one T cell receptor beta chain. TCRbeta library preparation incorporated unique molecular identifiers. Using its own MiXCR run on the PCR reads, TCRdb lists one record per CDR3 protein. The profile shows hundreds of thousands of distinct CDR3 sequences, 24% of them singletons. The data belong to a study of T-cell reconstitution after alpha-beta-depleted transplantation in children. Germline V gene lookup returns CDR1 PRHDT and CDR2 FYEKMQ (reference sequence). Unmatched junction bases numbered 14, after V lost 3 bases and J lost 3 bases. The CDR3 contains 18 residues. The chain joins TRBV13 to TRBJ2-7, with 10 bases fitting TRBD2. Sequenced material: PBMCs, mostly from graft donor cells, taken 360 days after TCRalphabeta/CD19-depleted stem cell transplant. This clonotype was sampled from a female patient between 2 and 15 years old who had a stem cell transplant for congenital amegakaryocytic thrombocytopenia, so the T cells may come from the graft donor. The CDR3 sequence: CASSLGGGSGRFIYEQYF. Written as DNA, the CDR3 is TGTGCCAGCAGCTTGGGAGGGGGTAGCGGGAGGTTCATCTACGAGCAGTACTTC.